A single T cell receptor (beta chain) is shown here with its context. Assay used: immunoSEQ multiplex PCR; TCRdb lists only in-frame clones, some missing. The sample contains more than 120,000 clones, over 80% of which appear only once. Separate from the 666-subject first cohort, the 120-subject validation cohort was the one that the donors belonged to. This entry belongs to a study of cytomegalovirus exposure and HLA in healthy donors. The sequence derives from a man younger than 30 in good health and CMV-seropositive. Material: PBMCs.

The CDR3 sequence: CASTFTGNYGYTF. CDR3 in DNA: TGTGCCAGCACTTTTACAGGGAATTATGGCTACACCTTC. The rearrangement links TRBV5-4 to TRBJ1-2; weak D call: TRBD1 (6 bases). The CDR3 contains 13 residues. The germline V gene encodes CDR1 SGHNT and CDR2 YYREEE (reference sequence). V lost 6 bases and J lost 5, with 14 bases in between.